A selection of T cell receptor beta chains follows, all from one sample in a study of blood T cell repertoires in COVID-19. Measured with immunoSEQ multiplex PCR; TCRdb has only the in-frame clones, and not every one. The repertoire holds about 100,000 clones, with more than 75% as singletons. The material sequenced was peripheral blood. Receptors were obtained from a human donor in a cohort sampled during active COVID-19. CDR3s include the opening cysteine and the closing phenylalanine or tryptophan. A D gene is named only where the DNA matches it firmly. Not every row has a clone size; where given, it reads once, few, many or a size class.

clone_size j_call d_call v_call cdr3_length cdr3_nt cdr3_aa
NA TRBJ2-1 TRBD1 TRBV7-6 13 TGTGCCAGCAGCTTAGTTCCGGGACAGGAGCAGTTCTTC CASSLVPGQEQFF
NA TRBJ1-1 NA TRBV2 13 TGTGCCAGCAGCTGGGGGCGGAACACTGAAGCTTTCTTT CASSWGRNTEAFF
NA TRBJ2-2 NA TRBV10-3 17 TGTGCCATCACTTCAAGATCGGGGCAGGGGTGGACCGGGGAGCTGTTTTTT CAITSRSGQGWTGELFF
NA TRBJ1-1 NA TRBV28 14 TGTGCCAGCAGCCCGACGGGAAAGAACACTGAAGCTTTCTTT CASSPTGKNTEAFF
once TRBJ2-7 TRBD1 TRBV27 14 TGTGCCAGCAGAAGGACAGGGGGGGACTACGAGCAGTACTTC CASRRTGGDYEQYF
once TRBJ2-3 NA TRBV9 14 TGTGCCAGCAGTAAGAGCGGTAGCACAGATACGCAGTATTTT CASSKSGSTDTQYF
NA TRBJ2-1 NA TRBV6-5 15 TGTGCCAGCAGTACCCCGGGGACTCGGTCCAATGAGCAGTTCTTC CASSTPGTRSNEQFF
few TRBJ1-2 NA TRBV4-3 16 TGCGCCAGCAGCCCCGGGCGCGCGGGGACCGATTATGGCTACACCTTC CASSPGRAGTDYGYTF
NA TRBJ1-2 NA TRBV6-5 13 TGTGCCAGCAGTCGGGAGCTTAACTATGGCTACACCTTC CASSRELNYGYTF
NA TRBJ1-2 NA TRBV3-1/TRBV3-2 15 TGTGCCAGCAGCCTCAGACAGGCTAGTAACTATGGCTACACCTTC CASSLRQASNYGYTF
NA TRBJ1-5 NA TRBV21-1 15 TGTGCCAGCAGCAGAACAGGGGCATCGGGCCAGCCCCAGCATTTT CASSRTGASGQPQHF
NA TRBJ2-5 NA TRBV2 14 TGTGCCAGCAGCGATCTGGCTGCGCGAGGGACCCAGTACTTC CASSDLAARGTQYF
NA TRBJ2-1 TRBD2 TRBV7-9 16 TGTGCCAGCAGCTTAGGGCTAGCGGGGACCTACAATGAGCAGTTCTTC CASSLGLAGTYNEQFF
NA TRBJ2-4 NA TRBV6-2/TRBV6-3 18 TGTGCCAGCAGTTATGCCTTTACCGGGACTTCAGCCAAAAACATTCAGTACTTC CASSYAFTGTSAKNIQYF
once TRBJ2-5 TRBD2 TRBV11-3 14 TGTGCCAGCAGCCCAGGACTAGCAGGGGAGACCCAGTACTTC CASSPGLAGETQYF
NA TRBJ2-7 TRBD2 TRBV7-8 18 TGTGCCAGCAGCTGGGCTAGCGGGGGGGCCCTTTTTTCCTACGAGCAGTACTTC CASSWASGGALFSYEQYF
NA TRBJ2-1 TRBD2 TRBV3-1/TRBV3-2 14 TGTGCCAGCAAACTAGCGGGAGGCTCCAATGAGCAGTTCTTC CASKLAGGSNEQFF
NA TRBJ1-1 NA TRBV27 14 TGTGCCAGCAGGGAACCGGGGTTGATAACTGAAGCTTTCTTT CASREPGLITEAFF
NA TRBJ1-6 NA TRBV6-2/TRBV6-3 15 TGTGCCAGCAGCAACGGGGATTCCTATAATTCACCCCTCCACTTT CASSNGDSYNSPLHF
few TRBJ2-3 NA TRBV13 17 TGTGCCAGCAGCCGCGGCTATCAGGGAACTTACGCAGATACGCAGTATTTT CASSRGYQGTYADTQYF
NA TRBJ2-1 NA TRBV9 14 TGTGCCAGCAGCGTAGAGGGACTGCACAATGAGCAGTTCTTC CASSVEGLHNEQFF
NA TRBJ2-1 TRBD2 TRBV5-1 16 TGCGCCAGCAGCTTGGAGTCTAGCGGGAGTAACAATGAGCAGTTCTTC CASSLESSGSNNEQFF
NA TRBJ2-7 TRBD1 TRBV9 15 TGTGTCAGCAGCCCACAGGGGGCGTCGGGATACGAGCAGTACTTC CVSSPQGASGYEQYF
NA TRBJ1-2 NA TRBV2 12 TGTGCCAGCAGGGACAGTCTTAATGGCTACACCTTC CASRDSLNGYTF
NA TRBJ2-7 NA TRBV10-1 12 TGCGCCAGCAGGGACAGTCTGGGCGAGCAGTACTTC CASRDSLGEQYF
NA TRBJ1-2 NA TRBV5-5 14 TGTGCCAGCAGCTTAAGTTCGGAGTCGTATGGCTACACCTTC CASSLSSESYGYTF
once TRBJ2-1 TRBD2 TRBV9 14 TGTGCCAGCAGTTCTAGCGGGAGTTCCTATGAGCAGTTCTTC CASSSSGSSYEQFF
NA TRBJ1-3 NA TRBV6-1 15 TGTGCCAGCAGTGAAGGAGGAAGCTCTGGAAACACCATATATTTT CASSEGGSSGNTIYF
NA TRBJ2-7 NA TRBV5-5 14 TGTGCCAGCAGCCGGACAGCCCCCTCCTACGAGCAGTACTTC CASSRTAPSYEQYF
NA TRBJ2-2 NA TRBV15 14 TGTGCCACCAGCATCGGCGGGAACACCGGGGAGCTGTTTTTT CATSIGGNTGELFF
NA TRBJ2-1 NA TRBV4-1 20 TGCGCCAGCAGCCAAGAGGGGCGAGGGGGCGGGAGGAGCTCCTACAATGAGCAGTTCTTC CASSQEGRGGGRSSYNEQFF
NA TRBJ2-7 NA TRBV29-1 14 TGCAGCGTTGCCGATGGGTCAGGGTTTAACGAGCAGTACTTC CSVADGSGFNEQYF
many TRBJ2-7 TRBD2 TRBV5-4 13 TGTGCCAGCAGCCGGGACTACCTCTACGAGCAGTACTTC CASSRDYLYEQYF
NA TRBJ2-7 TRBD1 TRBV5-4 13 TGTGCCAGCAAGGGACAGGGGGCCTACGAGCAGTACTTC CASKGQGAYEQYF
NA TRBJ2-4 TRBD2 TRBV3-1/TRBV3-2 15 TGTGCCAGCAGCCCGACTAGCGGAATAAAAAACATTCAGTACTTC CASSPTSGIKNIQYF
once TRBJ1-2 NA TRBV18 15 TGTGCCAGCTCACCACAAACGAATAACTATGATGGCTACACCTTC CASSPQTNNYDGYTF
few TRBJ2-1 TRBD1 TRBV7-2 14 TGTGCCAGCAGCTTGGGCAGGGGGCGAAATGAGCAGTTCTTC CASSLGRGRNEQFF
once TRBJ2-3 TRBD2 TRBV11-3 15 TGTGCCAGCAGCTTAAGCGGGACCGGCACAGATACGCAGTATTTT CASSLSGTGTDTQYF
NA TRBJ2-3 NA TRBV5-1 16 TGCGCCAGCAGCTTGGCCCTGGCGGCTAGCACAGATACGCAGTATTTT CASSLALAASTDTQYF
NA TRBJ2-7 NA TRBV12-3/TRBV12-4 11 TGTGCCAGCAGTTCCGGGATGTTTAAGTACTTC CASSSGMFKYF
NA TRBJ2-7 NA TRBV5-1 14 TGCGCCAGCAGCTTGGTCCAGGGCTCCTACGAGCAGTACTTC CASSLVQGSYEQYF
NA TRBJ2-5 TRBD2 TRBV9 17 TGTGCCAGCAGCCGCAGTGGGGGGCTAGCGGGTTTAGAGACCCAGTACTTC CASSRSGGLAGLETQYF
NA TRBJ1-1 TRBD1 TRBV4-1 14 TGCGCCAGCAGCCACAGACAGGGGGCGACTGAAGCTTTCTTT CASSHRQGATEAFF